This T cell receptor (beta chain) is drawn from a study of OX40 agonist ivuxolimab in advanced cancers. V lost 3 bases, J lost 3 bases, and 9 bases stayed unmatched. Germline-derived CDR1 and CDR2 are SGHNT and YYREEE (reference sequence). This CDR3 spans 15 amino acids. Here immunoSEQ multiplex PCR was the method, and the copy in TCRdb shows in-frame clones only, minus some. The data show more than 50,000 clones, 70% to 90% seen once. The genes are TRBV5-4 and TRBJ2-7; 7 bases line up with TRBD2. The TCR was taken from an adult with an advanced solid tumor such as melanoma, head and neck, liver or kidney cancer. The specimen comprised CD4+ or CD8+ T cells sorted from blood, sampled in a trial of the OX40 agonist ivuxolimab. In DNA form, the CDR3 reads TGTGCCAGCAGCTCCAAAGCGGGGCCGAACTACGAGCAGTACTTC. It specifies CASSSKAGPNYEQYF.